The sequence of this TCR beta chain was determined in a study of cytomegalovirus exposure and HLA in healthy donors. Study conclusions and caveats: The study assumed roughly uniform donor sequencing depth for presence/absence analyses. Specificity of three CMV-associated chains for CMV antigens was verified in vitro.

This CDR3 region has 15 residues. Germline values: CDR1 SGHRS, CDR2 YFSETQ. With V trimmed by 4 bases and J by 7 bases, 8 bases remained unmatched. A remark on this clone: What it binds is unknown.

The primer mix had 60 Vbeta and 13 Jbeta primers. Profiled with immunoSEQ multiplex PCR; TCRdb holds only in-frame clones, not every one. The sample lists 140,000 to 150,000 clones; roughly 80% were seen once. The source material was PBMCs. The J gene is TRBJ1-6, the V gene TRBV5-1; 7 nucleotides align to TRBD1. The TCR sequence derives from a woman between 35 and 50 years old in good health and CMV-seronegative. This CDR3 is CASSHSGQLNSPLHF. Written as DNA, the CDR3 is TGCGCCAGCAGCCACTCGGGACAGTTAAATTCACCCCTCCACTTT.